This T cell receptor (beta chain) was recovered during a study of blood T cell repertoires in COVID-19. Whole-study context: PBMCs, B-cell-depleted T cells, or T cells were the source of the cDNA or gDNA that made up the material.

This CDR3 comprises 15 residues. V was pared by 0 bases and J by 1 base, with 11 bases between. CDR1 is SGHKS, CDR2 YYEKEE, per germline (reference sequence). Only one count was recorded for this clone. Participants were aged about 18 to 89 years, lived in about two dozen US areas, and enrolled virtually. Sequencing used immunoSEQ multiplex PCR; TCRdb keeps in-frame clones, though not all of them. The table shows approximately 270,000 clones, with over 75% occurring only once. The rearrangement joins TRBV5-5 to TRBJ2-7, with D unclear. The source material was PBMCs or T cells enriched from blood (not recorded which). This receptor was obtained from a woman in her twenties or thirties who had recovered from COVID-19. CDR3 amino acids: CASSLAHAASYEQYF. CDR3 nucleotides: TGTGCCAGCAGCTTGGCCCATGCAGCGTCCTACGAGCAGTACTTC. Full variable domain (outside the CDR3, taken from reference TRBV5-5 and TRBJ2-7): DAGVTQSPTHLIKTRGQQVTLRCSPISGHKSVSWYQQVLGQGPQFIFQYYEKEERGRGNFPDRFSARQFPNYSSELNVNALLLGDSALYLCASSLAHAASYEQYFGPGTRLTVT.